This T cell receptor beta chain was identified in a study of shared T cell receptors in the human thymus. Trimming took 5 bases from V and 2 from J; bases not matched to a gene: 6. This CDR3 contains 15 residues. Germline CDR1 reads MDHEN; CDR2 reads SYDVKM. Method: immunoSEQ multiplex PCR; TCRdb's copy keeps in-frame clones and lacks some. Counted here are approximately 730,000 clones, 80% to 90% occurring once; the ten biggest clones make up about 0.011%. The sample also formed part of further work on human thymus T cells. That source adds: All donors were healthy Finnish infants who were undergoing corrective surgery to treat congenital heart defects. Resections removed during corrective heart surgery provided the thymus tissue used. Across thymic and blood repertoires, the usage of V and J genes appeared to be biased. Among unrelated individuals, related research reported thymic repertoires that overlapped highly.

Sequenced input: thymocytes. The chain is built from TRBV28 and TRBJ2-5; 9 positions match TRBD1. The receptor comes from a girl less than two years old with a congenital heart defect. CDR3 coding DNA: TGTGCCAGCAGTCCCCGGGACAGGGAACAAGAGACCCAGTACTTC. Its translation: CASSPRDREQETQYF.